This T cell receptor (beta chain) was documented in a study of cytomegalovirus exposure and HLA in healthy donors. The PCR was carried out with 60 Vbeta primers and 13 Jbeta primers. The protocol was immunoSEQ multiplex PCR, while the TCRdb copy is restricted to in-frame clones and leaves out a portion. The listing records around 160,000 clones. V was shortened by 0 bases and J by 1 base, with 9 bases between the two germline ends. The germline V gene has CDR1 ENHRY and CDR2 SYGVKD. The CDR3 is 16 residues long. Sequenced sample: PBMCs. The receptor was derived from a woman in her forties or fifties in good health and CMV-seronegative. This sequence joins TRBV10-3 and TRBJ2-2; maybe TRBD1 (5 bases). The CDR3 protein is CAISESTGQNTGELFF. The CDR3 DNA follows: TGTGCCATCAGTGAGTCAACAGGCCAGAACACCGGGGAGCTGTTTTTT.